This entry describes one T cell receptor (beta chain). Other DNA sequences in the same sample also yield this CDR3. In germline, CDR1 is MDHEN, CDR2 SYDVKM. The ends were cut back, 3 bases at V and 1 base at J, with 10 bases in the middle. CDR3 length: 14 residues. This entry comes from a study of blood T cell repertoires in COVID-19. Study summary: Sites in the United States, Italy and Spain provided acute and convalescent COVID-19 samples. PBMCs, B-cell-depleted T cells, or T cells were the source of the cDNA or gDNA that made up the material.

In the study's own analysis: It was from reference gene primer amplification that nucleated cell counts were estimated. TCRdb's copy holds only in-frame clones and misses some; the assay was immunoSEQ multiplex PCR. That table furnishes V, J and clone size, whereas the DNA furnished D and trimming. The data contain around 220,000 clones, about 86% of them singletons. This sequence joins TRBV28 and TRBJ2-7; possible D gene TRBD1, 6 bases. This clonotype originated in a woman aged 45-65 years with acute COVID-19. The sequencing input was PBMCs or T cells enriched from blood (not recorded which). DNA of the CDR3: TGTGCCAGCAGTTTTTTCCAGGGGTCCTACGAGCAGTACTTC. Translating gives CASSFFQGSYEQYF.